These 6 T cell receptor beta chains were all obtained from the same sample, sequenced in a study of lymphopenia after photon versus proton radiotherapy. Here immunoSEQ multiplex PCR was the method, and the copy in TCRdb shows in-frame clones only, minus some. The sample lists approximately 30,000 clones, about 94% occurring once. The sample in question was peripheral blood, obtained from a patient treated with photon-based radiotherapy. These receptors all come from a woman aged 45-60 years with cholangiocarcinoma.

The CDR3 DNA is TGTGCCGGTGGGACAGGGAGGGCTGGAAACACCATATATTTT. Its protein is CAGGTGRAGNTIYF. The genes are TRBV19 and TRBJ1-3; 9 bases are a match to TRBD1. This CDR3 has 14 amino acids. Trimming cost V 11 bases and J 2 bases; bases outside gene matches: 7. Per germline, CDR1 LNHDA and CDR2 SQIVND (reference sequence).

The J gene is TRBJ1-2, the V gene TRBV5-1; 9 positions agree with TRBD1. CDR3 length: 16 amino acids. Germline trimming cut 4 bases from V and 0 bases from J; bases unmatched to any gene: 7. Germline V gene sequence: CDR1 SGHRS, CDR2 YFSETQ. The CDR3 coding sequence is TGCGCCAGCAGCCCCGGACAGGGGACTACTAACTATGGCTACACCTTC. Amino acids: CASSPGQGTTNYGYTF.

The chain combines TRBV19 with TRBJ2-1, with no clear D. V was cut by 8 bases and J by 4 bases, with 18 bases left in between. In germline, CDR1 is LNHDA, CDR2 SQIVND (reference sequence). This CDR3 comprises 15 residues. The CDR3 sequence is CASAGSKSLYNEQFF. The CDR3 bases are TGTGCCAGTGCCGGTAGTAAGTCCCTGTACAATGAGCAGTTCTTC. The full variable domain, its missing parts supplied by reference TRBV19 and TRBJ2-1, is DGGITQSPKYLFRKEGQNVTLSCEQNLNHDAMYWYRQDPGQGLRLIYYSQIVNDFQKGDIAEGYSVSREKKESFPLTVTSAQKNPTAFYLCASAGSKSLYNEQFFGPGTRLTVL.

V gene TRBV10-3 combines with J gene TRBJ1-6; a possible D gene is TRBD1 (6 bases). Germline V gene data show CDR1 as ENHRY and CDR2 as SYGVKD. Trimming pared 2 bases from V and 13 bases from J, leaving 18 bases between. This CDR3 comprises 15 residues. CDR3 sequence (DNA): TGTGCCATCAGTGAGGTATTGGACAGTGCTTTCCCCCTCCACTTT. Translation gives CAISEVLDSAFPLHF.

The CDR3 spells CASSLVGGVKDEQFF. The CDR3 bases are TGTGCCAGCAGCTTAGTAGGGGGCGTAAAGGATGAGCAGTTCTTC. The genes are TRBV7-8 and TRBJ2-1, with 7 bases that match TRBD1. The CDR3 has 15 residues. V lost 1 base to trimming and J lost 8 bases; unmatched junction nucleotides: 8. Germline V gene sequence: CDR1 SGHVS, CDR2 FQNEAQ.

This clone was seen only once. V usage is TRBV19 and J usage is TRBJ2-5; possible D gene TRBD2, 5 bases. V was pared by 8 bases and J by 5 bases, with 9 bases between. Germline V lookup: CDR1 LNHDA, CDR2 SQIVND (reference sequence). The length of the CDR3 is 11 residues. The CDR3 DNA is TGTGCCAGTGAGTCGGGGGAGACCCAGTACTTC. Protein product: CASESGETQYF.